This paragraph reports one T cell receptor (beta chain). Its antigen is unknown. These data are taken from a study of CD8 T cells in ankylosing spondylitis. Trimming removed 6 bases from V and 10 bases from J; junction bases left unmatched: 4. The CDR3 runs 11 residues. The V gene's germline CDR1 is SQVTM and CDR2 ANQGSEA. Overall study findings and caveats: Seven to nine highly homologous variants formed a TCR beta motif that appeared characteristic of ankylosing spondylitis blood.

Using its own MiXCR run on the 5' RACE reads, TCRdb lists one record per CDR3 protein. The repertoire holds almost 400,000 distinct CDR3 sequences, with approximately 20% as singletons. The sample taken for sequencing was blood, either unsorted or a sorted T cell fraction (not recorded which). This receptor was taken from a male donor with ankylosing spondylitis. The V and J genes are TRBV29-1 and TRBJ1-3, with 9 nucleotides matching TRBD1. CDR3 protein: CSVGTGRTIYF. The CDR3 DNA sequence: TGCAGCGTCGGGACAGGGCGTACCATATATTTT.